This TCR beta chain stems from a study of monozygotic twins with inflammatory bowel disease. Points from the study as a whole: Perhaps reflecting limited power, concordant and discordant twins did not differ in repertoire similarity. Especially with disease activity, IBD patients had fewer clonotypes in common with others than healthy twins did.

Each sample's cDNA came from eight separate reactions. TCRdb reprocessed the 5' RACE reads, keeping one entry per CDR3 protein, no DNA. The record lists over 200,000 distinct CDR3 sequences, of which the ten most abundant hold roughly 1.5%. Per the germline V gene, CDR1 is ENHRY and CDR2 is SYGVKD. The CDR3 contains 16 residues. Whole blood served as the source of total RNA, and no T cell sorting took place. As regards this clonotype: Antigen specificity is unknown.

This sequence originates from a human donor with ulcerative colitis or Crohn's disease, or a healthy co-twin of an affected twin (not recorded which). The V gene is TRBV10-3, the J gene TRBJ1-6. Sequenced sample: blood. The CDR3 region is CAISESAAENNSPLHF.